The 26 T cell receptor beta chains below come from one sample, sequenced in a study of T-cell memory formation after mild COVID-19. One entry per CDR3 protein results from TCRdb running MiXCR on the 5' RACE reads. The sample shows 200,000 or so distinct CDR3 sequences, around 9.1% of them seen only once. Sequenced material: PBMCs or a T cell subset sorted from them (not recorded which). Receptors originate from a man aged 18 to 35 who had mild COVID-19 (a few samples of this study predate the infection). Cell type and time point are not known.

This clonotype occurred a few times. The chain links TRBV2 to TRBJ2-7; no reliable D call. This CDR3 is 14 amino acids long. Germline CDR1 and CDR2: SNHLY and FYNNEI. Trimming removed 8 bases at V and 0 bases at J, with 14 bases between. The CDR3 here is CASCAQAISYEQYF. The CDR3 DNA follows: TGTGCCAGCTGTGCCCAGGCGATCTCCTACGAGCAGTACTTC.

The chain has TRBV9 and TRBJ2-7; no clear D gene. CDR1 and CDR2 from the germline V gene are SGDLS and YYNGEE. Trimming removed 3 bases at V and 1 base at J, with 11 bases between. The CDR3 is 14 amino acids. DNA of the CDR3: TGTGCCAGCAGCGCTTCGGCGTCTTCCTACGAGCAGTACTTC. Protein sequence: CASSASASSYEQYF.

In this sample, this clonotype turned up a few times. The chain recombines TRBV7-9 with TRBJ1-1; no reliable D call. Trimming shortened V by 6 bases and J by 3 bases, and 17 bases separated the two germline ends. The CDR3 contains 15 residues. The germline V gene encodes CDR1 SEHNR and CDR2 FQNEAQ (reference sequence). The CDR3 DNA is TGTGCCAGCAGTCAGTTCGGGTGGGAGGACACTGAAGCTTTCTTT. It specifies CASSQFGWEDTEAFF.

V usage is TRBV2 and J usage is TRBJ2-5, with D possibly matching TRBD2 (5 bases). Trimming shortened V by 8 bases and J by 5 bases, and 15 bases separated the two germline ends. This CDR3 comprises 13 residues. Germline CDR1 reads SNHLY; CDR2 reads FYNNEI. As DNA, the CDR3 is TGTGCCAGCGGAGGAGGAGCGGTCGAGACCCAGTACTTC. Translating it yields CASGGGAVETQYF.

This clonotype was counted only a few times. The chain carries TRBV27 and TRBJ1-1, with 9 positions matching TRBD1. The CDR3 has 16 residues. The V segment lost 6 bases and the J segment 1 base; nucleotides outside the gene matches: 9. Germline values: CDR1 MNHEY, CDR2 SMNVEV (reference sequence). CDR3 region: CASSSDRGFWNTEAFF. The CDR3 coding sequence is TGTGCCAGCAGCTCCGACAGGGGGTTTTGGAACACTGAAGCTTTCTTT.

The chain links TRBV20-1 to TRBJ1-1; 8 nucleotides match TRBD1. The CDR3 covers 14 residues. CDR1 and CDR2 (germline): DFQATT, SNEGSKA (reference sequence). The V and J ends lost 7 bases and 3 bases, in that order; junction bases with no gene match: 10. For the CDR3, the DNA is TGCAGTGTAACCACAGGGGGGGCTGACACTGAAGCTTTCTTT. Amino acids: CSVTTGGADTEAFF.

This clonotype appeared a few times. The chain has TRBV7-6 and TRBJ2-7; D gene uncertain. The ends were cut back, 5 bases at V and 9 bases at J, with 14 bases in the middle. Germline CDR1 SGHVS, CDR2 FNYEAQ. The CDR3 length is 12 residues. The CDR3 nucleotides read TGTGCCAGCAGCCCGGGCCAATACAGGCAGTACTTC. Its protein is CASSPGQYRQYF.

This clonotype was detected a few times. J is TRBJ2-5 and V is TRBV9, with a possible D match to TRBD2 (5 bases). Trimming shortened V by 7 bases and J by 7 bases, and 11 bases separated the two germline ends. Germline-derived CDR1 and CDR2 are SGDLS and YYNGEE. The CDR3 extends over 11 amino acids. CDR3 nucleotides: TGTGCCAGCGGCCTTCGGGGGACCCAGTACTTC. Translating gives CASGLRGTQYF.

This clonotype has just a few counts. J is TRBJ2-3 and V is TRBV24-1; the D gene is possibly TRBD2 (5 bases). Germline V gene lookup returns CDR1 KGHDR and CDR2 SFDVKD. Trimming cost V 4 bases and J 6 bases, with 10 bases left between them. The CDR3 length is 13 residues. The CDR3 region is CATSETSGDTQYF. In DNA, the CDR3 is TGTGCCACCAGTGAAACATCGGGGGATACGCAGTATTTT.

The chain combines TRBV5-1 with TRBJ2-1; the D is unclear. The V and J ends lost 0 bases and 3 bases respectively, with 10 bases between them. The V gene's germline CDR1 is SGHRS and CDR2 YFSETQ. The CDR3 runs to 15 residues. The CDR3 sequence is CASSLDANGYNEQFF. In DNA, the CDR3 is TGCGCCAGCAGCTTGGACGCGAACGGCTACAATGAGCAGTTCTTC.

This clonotype has only a few counts. This chain uses TRBV3-1 with TRBJ2-5; D may match TRBD1 or TRBD2 (5 bases each). CDR3 length: 15 residues. The germline gives CDR1 LGHDT, CDR2 YNNKEL (reference sequence). Between the trimmed V and J ends, which lost 4 bases and 4 bases, there was a span of 16 bases. The CDR3 reads CASSPGTVGTETQYF. In DNA, the CDR3 is TGTGCCAGCAGCCCTGGGACGGTCGGGACAGAGACCCAGTACTTC.

This clonotype was observed a handful of times. The chain combines TRBV7-2 with TRBJ2-1; D not resolved. Germline V CDR1 and CDR2: SGHTA, FQGNSA. The ends were cut back, 4 bases at V and 10 bases at J, with 11 bases in the middle. This CDR3 has 12 residues. The DNA for the CDR3 is TGTGCCAGCAGCTCCGTAGGAGTAGAGCAGTTCTTC. Its protein is CASSSVGVEQFF.

There are a few counts of this clonotype. The V call is TRBV9, the J call TRBJ2-5; 9 nucleotides match TRBD2. CDR3 length: 16 amino acids. Germline values: CDR1 SGDLS, CDR2 YYNGEE. The J segment lost 2 bases and the V segment lost 7 bases, leaving 12 bases of the junction unmatched. The DNA for the CDR3 is TGTGCCAGCTCGGTTAAGGCTAGCGGGGATCAAGAGACCCAGTACTTC. Encoded protein: CASSVKASGDQETQYF.

This chain uses TRBV7-6 with TRBJ2-2; D may be TRBD1 (6 bases). Germline loops: CDR1 SGHVS, CDR2 FNYEAQ. The CDR3 is 18 amino acids. The V end was cut by 6 bases, the J end by 4 bases, with 24 bases between. CDR3 residues: CASRSTAGAGTSTGELFF. The CDR3 DNA is TGTGCCAGCAGGTCTACCGCAGGGGCAGGGACCTCCACCGGGGAGCTGTTTTTT.

This clonotype was observed a handful of times. The rearrangement uses TRBV7-2 and TRBJ2-7, with 9 positions matching TRBD1. The CDR3 is 14 amino acids. Germline V CDR1 and CDR2: SGHTA, FQGNSA. The J segment lost 3 bases and the V segment lost 4 bases, leaving 4 bases of the junction unmatched. CDR3 loop: CASSSGTGYYEQYF. Written as DNA, the CDR3 is TGTGCCAGCAGCTCCGGGACAGGGTACTACGAGCAGTACTTC.

Concerning this clonotype itself: A much larger clone differs from this one at a single base, so this may be a read error. The V call is TRBV9, the J call TRBJ1-1; D is ambiguous. Trimming took 0 bases from V and 3 from J, leaving 9 bases between them. CDR1 and CDR2 from the germline V gene are SGDLS and YYNGEE. The CDR3 is 14 amino acids. The CDR3 DNA sequence: TGTGCCAGCAGCGTAGGGTCTGTGGACACTGAAGCTTTCTTT. It yields the protein CASSVGSVDTEAFF.

This clonotype has a count of ten or more. The chain couples TRBV18 to TRBJ1-4; D uncertain. The V gene's germline CDR1 is KGHSH and CDR2 LQKENI. Trimming cost V 1 base and J 1 base, with 4 bases left between them. The CDR3 is 14 amino acids. As DNA, the CDR3 is TGTGCCAGCTCACCACAGGGAACTAATGAAAAACTGTTTTTT. Amino acids: CASSPQGTNEKLFF.

The chain is built from TRBV4-3 and TRBJ1-1, with 9 bases that match TRBD1. V lost 4 bases to trimming and J lost 8 bases; unmatched junction nucleotides: 11. The germline V gene encodes CDR1 LGHNA and CDR2 YSLEER. This CDR3 comprises 15 residues. CDR3 in DNA: TGCGCCAGCAGCCTAAGCCGGGACAGGGAAAAAGAAGCTTTCTTT. Amino acid sequence: CASSLSRDREKEAFF.

This clonotype was found many times. The J gene is TRBJ2-3, the V gene TRBV29-1, with D maybe TRBD1 (5 bases). The germline V and J ends were trimmed by 2 bases and 6 bases, with 15 bases remaining between them. The CDR3 has 14 residues. Germline values: CDR1 SQVTM, CDR2 ANQGSEA. The CDR3 coding sequence is TGCAGCGTTGAAACGCAGGGATCAATGGATACGCAGTATTTT. Its translation is CSVETQGSMDTQYF.

The chain couples TRBV6-5 to TRBJ2-1; 11 bases align to TRBD2. The CDR3 extends over 17 amino acids. J was trimmed by 6 bases and V by 6 bases; bases with no gene match: 13. Germline lookup yields CDR1 MNHEY and CDR2 SVGAGI. CDR3 loop: CASRPSTGLAGGNEQFF. The CDR3 DNA follows: TGTGCCAGCAGACCCAGTACAGGGCTAGCGGGGGGCAATGAGCAGTTCTTC.

This clonotype has just a few counts. The J gene is TRBJ1-4, the V gene TRBV20-1; 9 nucleotides match TRBD1. With V trimmed by 4 bases and J by 2 bases, 8 bases remained unmatched. The CDR3 has 16 amino acids. Per the germline V gene, CDR1 is DFQATT and CDR2 is SNEGSKA (reference sequence). CDR3 sequence reads: CSATGTGRKTNEKLFF. Written as DNA, the CDR3 is TGCAGTGCTACCGGGACAGGGCGGAAGACTAATGAAAAACTGTTTTTT.

This chain connects TRBV29-1 to TRBJ1-6; 7 nucleotides match TRBD1. This CDR3 comprises 14 residues. V gave up 4 bases and J gave up 5 bases; unmatched junction bases: 5. CDR1 and CDR2 from the germline V gene are SQVTM and ANQGSEA. CDR3 coding DNA: TGCAGCGTTGGCGCAGGGGGAAATAATTCACCCCTCCACTTT. Translating it yields CSVGAGGNNSPLHF.

This clonotype showed up just once. The CDR3 reads CAAWGVGGAKTQYF. The CDR3 coding sequence is TGTGCCGCCTGGGGGGTGGGGGGCGCGAAGACCCAGTACTTC. The chain uses TRBV6-5 and TRBJ2-5; D tentatively fits TRBD1 or TRBD2 (6 bases each). Germline CDR1 and CDR2: MNHEY and SVGAGI. The CDR3 length is 14 residues. V was cut by 11 bases and J by 6 bases, with 22 bases left in between.

V gene TRBV5-1 combines with J gene TRBJ2-7; no reliable D call. Looked up from germline, CDR1 is SGHRS and CDR2 is YFSETQ. The ends were cut back, 3 bases at V and 5 bases at J, with 18 bases in the middle. The CDR3 has 15 amino acids. The CDR3 DNA follows: TGCGCCAGCAGCTCCCCCTCCATTGGACGGAACGAGCAGTACGTC. This sequence encodes CASSSPSIGRNEQYV.

The chain is built from TRBV10-2 and TRBJ1-3, with 7 bases identical to TRBD1. Germline loops: CDR1 WSHSY, CDR2 SAAADI. Unmatched junction bases numbered 10, after V lost 6 bases and J lost 2 bases. This CDR3 spans 16 amino acids. CDR3 in amino acids: CASRRDSAQPGNTIYF. The CDR3 region has the DNA TGCGCCAGCAGAAGGGACAGCGCTCAACCTGGAAACACCATATATTTT.

The table lists this clonotype with a few counts. This sequence joins TRBV2 and TRBJ2-5; D unclear. The germline V and J ends were trimmed by 6 bases and 4 bases, with 6 bases remaining between them. Germline lookup yields CDR1 SNHLY and CDR2 FYNNEI. The CDR3 is made up of 11 amino acids. CDR3 sequence (DNA): TGTGCCAGCAGGGGTTCAGAGACCCAGTACTTC. Its protein product is CASRGSETQYF.